This TCR beta chain came from a study of blood T cells in healthy people across ages. General study points: Naive T cell percentage strongly correlated with TCR beta diversity. The lack of PBMC sorting stopped any conclusive naive versus antigen-experienced comparison.

The use of a sample-barcoded 5' primer and a J-beta primer mix characterized a second PCR of roughly 7 to 11 cycles. MiXCR, run by TCRdb on the 5' RACE reads, gives a single entry per CDR3 protein. This table holds hundreds of thousands of distinct CDR3 sequences, roughly a quarter found once. A word on this clonotype: As yet, its antigen is unknown.

The CDR3 spans 16 residues. Germline values: CDR1 SGDLS, CDR2 YYNGEE. J gave up 2 bases and V 3 bases, and 6 bases lay outside the gene matches. The gene calls are TRBV9 and TRBJ2-5; 11 bases are shared with TRBD2. This receptor was taken from a woman aged 70-85 years in good health. Sequenced sample: blood. The CDR3 spells CASSDLAGGAQETQYF. Written as DNA, the CDR3 is TGTGCCAGCAGCGATTTAGCGGGGGGGGCGCAAGAGACCCAGTACTTC.